These 19 T cell receptor beta chains came from one sample sequenced in a study of T cell clonality in common variable immunodeficiency. Study findings and constraints: Common variable immunodeficiency TCR beta sequences reportedly had fewer deletions and N-nucleotide insertions.

Antigen specificity for these receptors is unknown. The protocol was immunoSEQ multiplex PCR, while the TCRdb copy is restricted to in-frame clones and leaves out a portion. This table holds 25,000 to 30,000 clones with no singletons; the top ten claim approximately 3%. Sequenced: peripheral blood mononuclear cells. Every receptor here comes from a human donor with common variable immunodeficiency.

This clone is categorized as medium-sized. The read is 3 residues too short to cover the CDR3 end, so that end is filled in from the germline J gene. The chain joins TRBV5-1 to TRBJ1-1, with a possible D match to TRBD1 (5 bases). Per germline, CDR1 SGHRS and CDR2 YFSETQ. The CDR3 runs to 13 residues. The CDR3 bases that were read are TGCGCCAGCAGCTTGGCGCAGGGAAGGGCA. Protein sequence: CASSLAQGRA. The full CDR3 reads CASSLAQGRAAFF.

This clone appeared a few times. Read sequence stops 3 residues before the CDR3 end, and the germline J gene provides the missing end. The rearrangement uses TRBV18 and TRBJ1-4; unclear D gene. The CDR3 sequence is 16 residues long. Between the trimmed V and J ends, which lost 3 bases and 0 bases, there was a span of 11 bases. Germline V gene data show CDR1 as KGHSH and CDR2 as LQKENI. CDR3 protein: CASSPSGFATNEKLFF. CDR3 bases read: TGTGCCAGCTCACCGTCAGGATTTGCAACTAATGAAAAA.

A word on this clone: The read terminates 3 residues before the CDR3 end, so the remaining end is supplied by the germline J gene. The chain couples TRBV30 to TRBJ2-1, with 8 nucleotides matching TRBD2. Looked up from germline, CDR1 is GTSNPN and CDR2 is SVGIG (reference sequence). Trimming took 0 bases from V and 7 from J; bases not matched to a gene: 11. CDR3 length: 16 residues. The sequenced part of the CDR3 DNA is TGTGCCTGGAGTGTAGGGGTCATACTAGCGGCAAATGAG. It yields the protein CAWSVGVILAANE. The CDR3 in its entirety is CAWSVGVILAANEQFF.

To note about this clone: The CDR3 end lies 3 residues beyond the end of the read and is filled in from the germline J gene. V and J are TRBV7-2 and TRBJ2-2; a possible D gene is TRBD1 (6 bases). The germline V gene encodes CDR1 SGHTA and CDR2 FQGNSA. The CDR3 covers 13 residues. Trimming pared 6 bases from V and 7 bases from J, leaving 12 bases between. The sequenced part of the CDR3 DNA is TGTGCCAGCAGTTACAGGGTTATCGGGGAG. Protein product: CASSYRVIGE. From start to end, the CDR3 is CASSYRVIGELFF.

For this clone: The read ends 3 residues shy of where the CDR3 ends; the end is completed using the germline J gene. The chain uses TRBV19 and TRBJ1-4; D is unclear. This CDR3 is 14 amino acids long. CDR1 and CDR2 from the germline V gene are LNHDA and SQIVND (reference sequence). The V end lost 3 bases, the J end lost 4 bases, and 9 bases lay between the germline ends. The CDR3 loop is CASSIQLLNEKLFF. Incomplete CDR3 DNA: TGTGCCAGTAGTATTCAGTTGCTTAATGAAAAA.

This clone was recorded a few times. The read falls 3 residues short of the CDR3 end, and the missing part is taken from the germline J gene. The chain has TRBV2 and TRBJ2-1; 9 bases fit TRBD1. CDR3 size: 15 residues. The V and J ends lost 6 bases and 6 bases, in that order; junction bases with no gene match: 9. Germline CDR1 SNHLY, CDR2 FYNNEI. CDR3 residues: CASRLGQGRGNEQFF. Partial CDR3 DNA: TGTGCCAGCAGGCTGGGACAGGGAAGGGGCAATGAG.

This clone was detected many times. The sequence runs out 3 residues before the end of the CDR3; the remainder is reconstructed from the germline J gene. The V gene is TRBV7-9, the J gene TRBJ1-1; a possible D gene is TRBD1 (6 bases). Germline CDR1 is SEHNR and CDR2 is FQNEAQ (reference sequence). Trimming took off 4 bases at V and 4 bases at J, with 13 bases between the two ends. The CDR3 is made up of 14 amino acids. CDR3 bases read: TGTGCCAGCAGCTCACAGGGCCTAGGCACTGAA. Protein product: CASSSQGLGTE. The whole CDR3 protein reads CASSSQGLGTEAFF.

As regards this clone: The germline gene is not matched at one end of the junction; a read error may be the cause. The sequenced fragment ends 3 residues before the CDR3 boundary, so the rest is inferred from the germline J gene. The rearrangement links TRBV2 to TRBJ2-7; D ambiguous. The germline CDR1 and CDR2 sequences are SNHLY and FYNNEI. The CDR3 sequence is 14 residues long. CDR3 sequence reads: CASREDTLSYEQYF. The DNA read from the CDR3 is TGTGCCAGCAGAGAAGACACCCTCTCCTACGAG. Full variable domain (outside the CDR3, taken from reference TRBV2 and TRBJ2-7): EPEVTQTPSHQVTQMGQEVILRCVPISNHLYFYWYRQILGQKVEFLVSFYNNEISEKSEIFDDQFSVERPDGSNFTLKIRSTKLEDSAMYFCASREDTLSYEQYFGPGTRLTVT.

This clone was detected a few times. From the germline J gene comes the end of the CDR3, since the read stops 3 residues before it. This chain links TRBV7-2 with TRBJ1-5; D is ambiguous. V shed 5 bases and J shed 3 bases, with 8 bases lying between them. The CDR3 runs 13 residues. CDR1 and CDR2 from the germline V gene are SGHTA and FQGNSA. CDR3 protein: CASSKGLNQPQHF. The sequenced CDR3 bases are TGTGCCAGCAGCAAGGGTCTCAATCAGCCC.

About this clone itself: The read stops 3 residues short of the end of the CDR3; the missing end is completed from the germline J gene. The chain joins TRBV7-3 to TRBJ2-3; perhaps TRBD2 as D (5 bases). Germline-derived CDR1 and CDR2 are SGHTA and FQGTGA. This CDR3 region has 14 residues. Trimming removed 5 bases from V and 4 bases from J, with 13 bases in between. The CDR3 sequence is CASSPQLGADTQYF. The sequenced part of the CDR3 DNA is TGTGCCAGCAGCCCCCAGCTCGGGGCAGATACG.

There are a few counts of this clone. Read sequence stops 3 residues before the CDR3 end, and the germline J gene provides the missing end. The chain couples TRBV18 to TRBJ1-1, with D tentatively TRBD1 (5 bases). The germline CDR1 and CDR2 sequences are KGHSH and LQKENI. The CDR3 length is 13 residues. CDR3 amino acids: CASSRMTERGAFF. Partial CDR3 DNA: TGTGCCAGCTCACGAATGACAGAAAGAGGT.

This clone showed up just a few times. The observed sequence ends 3 residues before the CDR3 terminus, with the missing tail filled in from the germline J gene. The chain joins TRBV7-2 to TRBJ2-5, with 9 bases fitting TRBD1. The CDR3 is 15 residues long. Germline CDR1 is SGHTA and CDR2 is FQGNSA. V gave up 7 bases and J gave up 5 bases; unmatched junction bases: 11. Partial CDR3 DNA: TGTGCCAGCACCCAGAGGGACAGGGTGTGGGAGACC. Its translation: CASTQRDRVWET. From start to end, the CDR3 is CASTQRDRVWETQYF.

This clone has just a few counts. From the germline J gene comes the end of the CDR3, since the read stops 3 residues before it. The J gene is TRBJ2-1, the V gene TRBV30; the D is unclear. The V and J ends lost 4 bases and 8 bases respectively, with 9 bases between them. CDR3 length equals 11 residues. Germline assignment: CDR1 GTSNPN and CDR2 SVGIG (reference sequence). The CDR3 bases that were read are TGTGCCTGGACTCGTCGCGATGAG. Its translation is CAWTRRDE. The CDR3 in its entirety is CAWTRRDEQFF.

In the case of this clone: Read sequence stops 3 residues before the CDR3 end, and the germline J gene provides the missing end. V gene TRBV7-9 combines with J gene TRBJ1-2, with D possibly matching TRBD1 (6 bases). This CDR3 comprises 15 residues. Germline values: CDR1 SEHNR, CDR2 FQNEAQ (reference sequence). Trimming removed 1 base at V and 4 bases at J, with 13 bases between. CDR3 amino acids: CASSLEDRQAYGYTF. The DNA read from the CDR3 is TGTGCCAGCAGCTTAGAGGATCGACAGGCCTATGGC.

Ten or more counts support this clone. The junction differs from germline at one of its ends, possibly a read error. Read data end 3 residues before the CDR3 end; the end is taken from the germline J gene. The V call is TRBV4-2, the J call TRBJ2-5; 9 bases agree with TRBD1. The CDR3 is 14 residues long. Germline V CDR1 and CDR2: LGHNA, YNFKEQ. The CDR3 spells CASSPGTGMETQYF. The covered CDR3 bases are TGCGCCAGCAGCCCCGGGACAGGGATGGAGACC.

Details on this clone: The CDR3 is cut off 3 residues early in the read; its end comes from the germline J gene. The rearrangement links TRBV6-1 to TRBJ1-6, with D possibly matching TRBD1 (5 bases). This CDR3 is built from 16 residues. Germline V gene lookup returns CDR1 MNHNS and CDR2 SASEGT. V was trimmed by 4 bases and J by 8 bases, leaving 18 bases between them. The CDR3 is CASSVGGSSGHSPLHF. The sequenced CDR3 bases are TGTGCCAGCAGTGTGGGGGGGAGCTCAGGACATTCACCC.

This clone was observed many times. The sequence runs out 3 residues before the end of the CDR3; the remainder is reconstructed from the germline J gene. This sample also contains other DNA sequences that code for the same CDR3. This rearrangement joins TRBV2 to TRBJ1-1; 8 nucleotides match TRBD1. CDR1 is SNHLY and CDR2 is FYNNEI in the germline V gene. The CDR3 consists of 13 residues. V shed 8 bases, J shed 5 bases, and the junction held 7 bases outside the gene matches. Here the CDR3 reads CASSGQVWTEAFF. The sequenced part of the CDR3 DNA is TGTGCCAGCTCGGGACAGGTATGGACTGAA.

In the case of this clone: The read terminates 3 residues ahead of where the CDR3 ends, so the germline J gene completes it. V usage is TRBV29-1 and J usage is TRBJ2-7; D is perhaps TRBD1 (6 bases). V lost 7 bases and J lost 2, with 12 bases in between. The CDR3 contains 12 residues. The germline gives CDR1 SQVTM, CDR2 ANQGSEA. CDR3 DNA (partial): TGCAGCGCCGGGACACTTCCCTACGAG. Translated: CSAGTLPYE. The complete CDR3 protein is CSAGTLPYEQYF.

This clone was observed a handful of times. The read terminates 3 residues before the CDR3 end, so the remaining end is supplied by the germline J gene. The V gene is TRBV5-1, the J gene TRBJ1-1; possibly TRBD1 for D (5 bases). The ends were cut back, 5 bases at V and 4 bases at J, with 12 bases in the middle. CDR3 length: 13 residues. CDR1 is SGHRS and CDR2 is YFSETQ in the germline V gene. Partial CDR3 DNA: TGCGCCAGCAGGCAGGGTGGCGCCACTGAA. Translating it yields CASRQGGATE. The CDR3, in full, reads CASRQGGATEAFF.